Shown below are 9 T cell receptor beta chains from a single sample sequenced in a study of Ad26.COV2.S vaccination and SARS-CoV-2 variants. Treatment indicated: over 15 received Ad26.COV2.S at low or high dose, single or two shots; about 5 received placebo; per-sample allocation not given. The investigators took samples on day 63 after the first vaccine or placebo injection. The data were produced by immunoSEQ multiplex PCR, yet TCRdb's version contains in-frame clones alone and is incomplete. The sample lists 350,000 to 500,000 clones, 85% to 90% occurring once. Sequencing used peripheral blood, obtained in a trial of Ad26.COV2.S vaccine versus placebo. These receptor sequences come from a person between 18 and 65 years old who received the Ad26.COV2.S COVID-19 vaccine or a placebo.

The V and J genes are TRBV9 and TRBJ2-2, with D possibly being TRBD1 or TRBD2 (5 bases each). CDR1 is SGDLS and CDR2 is YYNGEE in the germline V gene. Between the trimmed V and J ends, which lost 0 bases and 4 bases, there was a span of 7 bases. The CDR3 sequence is 14 residues long. CDR3: CASSVVGGTGELFF. CDR3 sequence (DNA): TGTGCCAGCAGCGTAGTTGGGGGCACCGGGGAGCTGTTTTTT.

The chain is built from TRBV29-1 and TRBJ1-4; D remains ambiguous. Germline V gene sequence: CDR1 SQVTM, CDR2 ANQGSEA. The CDR3 has 13 residues. Trimming shortened V by 4 bases and J by 1 base, and 7 bases separated the two germline ends. Here the CDR3 reads CSVGPGTNEKLFF. CDR3 bases: TGCAGCGTTGGGCCGGGAACTAATGAAAAACTGTTTTTT.

To note about this clone: The sample carries other DNA sequences with the same CDR3. This chain connects TRBV30 to TRBJ2-5, with unresolved D. V was pared by 0 bases and J by 4 bases, with 3 bases between. The germline gives CDR1 GTSNPN, CDR2 SVGIG (reference sequence). The CDR3 is 11 amino acids. The CDR3 DNA reads as TGTGCCTGGAGTGTGGGAGAGACCCAGTACTTC. This sequence encodes CAWSVGETQYF. The entire variable domain, with the rest obtained from reference TRBV30 and TRBJ2-5, is as follows: SQTIHQWPATLVQPVGSPLSLECTVEGTSNPNLYWYRQAAGRGLQLLFYSVGIGQISSEVPQNLSASRPQDRQFILSSKKLLLSDSGFYLCAWSVGETQYFGPGTRLLVL.

This chain links TRBV11-2 with TRBJ1-4, with no clear D. The germline V and J ends were trimmed by 1 base and 3 bases, with 9 bases remaining between them. Germline V gene data show CDR1 as SGHAT and CDR2 as FQNNGV. The CDR3 has 15 residues. This CDR3 reads CASSLGGISNEKLFF. DNA of the CDR3: TGTGCCAGCAGCTTAGGCGGGATTTCTAATGAAAAACTGTTTTTT.

The chain recombines TRBV7-2 with TRBJ1-3; TRBD1 is a possible D gene (6 bases). V shed 3 bases and J shed 3 bases, with 9 bases lying between them. The CDR3 sequence is 14 residues long. Germline values: CDR1 SGHTA, CDR2 FQGNSA. As DNA, the CDR3 is TGTGCCAGCAGCTTGGAAGGGGGTGGAAACACCATATATTTT. Amino acids: CASSLEGGGNTIYF.

The rearrangement links TRBV12-3 or TRBV12-4 to TRBJ2-7; no firm D call. There are 13 residues in the CDR3. Trimming took 5 bases from V and 3 from J, leaving 11 bases between them. The DNA for the CDR3 is TGTGCCAGCAGTGCGGACCCAAACTACGAGCAGTACTTC. Translation gives CASSADPNYEQYF.

This chain connects TRBV5-1 to TRBJ1-4; possible D gene TRBD1, 6 bases. There are 14 residues in the CDR3. V lost 6 bases, J lost 1 base, and 10 bases lay in between. Germline V gene lookup returns CDR1 SGHRS and CDR2 YFSETQ. The CDR3 spells CASTQDRTNEKLFF. As DNA, the CDR3 is TGCGCCAGCACCCAGGACAGAACTAATGAAAAACTGTTTTTT.

This clone was observed a handful of times. This sequence joins TRBV6-5 and TRBJ1-1; TRBD1 matches 8 bases. The germline CDR1 and CDR2 sequences are MNHEY and SVGAGI. V shed 4 bases, J shed 6 bases, and the junction held 13 bases outside the gene matches. CDR3 length equals 16 residues. The CDR3, as DNA: TGTGCCAGCAGTTTAGTATCTGGACAGGGTTTTTCTGAAGCTTTCTTT. Protein: CASSLVSGQGFSEAFF.

The chain has TRBV4-3 and TRBJ1-1; no firm D call. V lost 5 bases and J 1 base, leaving 8 bases between the germline ends. The CDR3 has 13 residues. CDR1 and CDR2 from the germline V gene are LGHNA and YSLEER. This CDR3 reads CASSELRNTEAFF. The CDR3 DNA reads as TGCGCCAGCAGCGAACTCAGGAACACTGAAGCTTTCTTT.